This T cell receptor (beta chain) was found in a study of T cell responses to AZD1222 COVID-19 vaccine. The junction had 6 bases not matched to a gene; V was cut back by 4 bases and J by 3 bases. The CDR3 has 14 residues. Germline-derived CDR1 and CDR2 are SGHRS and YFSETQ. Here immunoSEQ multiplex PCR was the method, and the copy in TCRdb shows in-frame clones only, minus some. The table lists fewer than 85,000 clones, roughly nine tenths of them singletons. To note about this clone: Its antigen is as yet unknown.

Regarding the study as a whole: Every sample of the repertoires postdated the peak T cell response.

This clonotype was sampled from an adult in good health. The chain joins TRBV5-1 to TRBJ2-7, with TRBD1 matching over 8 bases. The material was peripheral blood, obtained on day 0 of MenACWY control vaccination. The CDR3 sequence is CASSVTGDFYEQYF. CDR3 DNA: TGCGCCAGCAGCGTGACAGGGGATTTCTACGAGCAGTACTTC.